This T cell receptor (beta chain) comes out of a study of cytomegalovirus exposure and HLA in healthy donors. The V gene's germline CDR1 is MNHEY and CDR2 SVGAGI. The CDR3 extends over 14 amino acids. Trimming removed 3 bases from V and 2 bases from J, with 9 bases in between. Vbeta (60) and Jbeta (13) primers were used in the PCR. Generated by immunoSEQ multiplex PCR, the TCRdb table keeps only in-frame clones and is missing some. This listing includes 150,000 or so clones. Healthy people donating bone marrow made up the donors. Source material: PBMCs. The sequence came from a man aged 25 to 40 in good health and CMV-seronegative. The J gene is TRBJ2-3, the V gene TRBV6-5; D might be TRBD1 (5 bases). In DNA, the CDR3 is TGTGCCAGCAGTTATAAGGACATCACAGATACGCAGTATTTT. Its translation is CASSYKDITDTQYF.